Below, 13 T cell receptor beta chains from the same sample are listed, as sequenced in a study of T cell responses to AZD1222 COVID-19 vaccine. Libraries were prepared by immunoSEQ multiplex PCR; TCRdb keeps only in-frame clonotypes and omits some of them. The sample holds more than 95,000 clones, 88% seen once. This specimen was peripheral blood, taken on day 0 of AZD1222 vaccination. The receptor source for this set is an adult in good health.

This sequence joins TRBV20-1 and TRBJ2-1, with 7 bases aligning to TRBD1. The CDR3 extends over 14 amino acids. Looked up from germline, CDR1 is DFQATT and CDR2 is SNEGSKA (reference sequence). Trimming cost V 3 bases and J 8 bases; bases outside gene matches: 10. The CDR3 DNA reads as TGCAGTGCTAGTTCACAGGGGCACAAGGATGAGCAGTTCTTC. It yields the protein CSASSQGHKDEQFF.

This clone was counted between two and nine times. The rearrangement joins TRBV4-3 to TRBJ2-1; 9 bases fit TRBD2. Germline assignment: CDR1 LGHNA and CDR2 YSLEER. The trim removed 2 bases at V and 5 bases at J, leaving 10 bases unmatched. This CDR3 is 17 amino acids long. The CDR3 sequence is CASSQFSETSGHNEQFF. The DNA of the CDR3 is TGCGCCAGCAGCCAATTCAGCGAGACTAGCGGCCACAATGAGCAGTTCTTC.

The V and J genes are TRBV7-9 and TRBJ1-1; 9 nucleotides agree with TRBD1. Germline V CDR1 and CDR2: SEHNR, FQNEAQ (reference sequence). The CDR3 loop spans 14 amino acids. V was clipped by 1 base and J by 11 bases; unmatched bases: 8. CDR3 DNA: TGTGCCAGCAGCTTAGATGTGGGACAGGGTAAGGCTTTCTTT. This translates into CASSLDVGQGKAFF. Looking up the rest from reference TRBV7-9 and TRBJ1-1 gives the full variable domain: DTGVSQNPRHKITKRGQNVTFRCDPISEHNRLYWYRQTLGQGPEFLTYFQNEAQLEKSRLLSDRFSAERPKGSFSTLEIQRTEQGDSAMYLCASSLDVGQGKAFFGQGTRLTVV.

This clone was seen only once. The chain recombines TRBV10-2 with TRBJ1-1; D call uncertain. Germline V gene lookup returns CDR1 WSHSY and CDR2 SAAADI. V was trimmed by 0 bases and J by 3 bases, leaving 2 bases between them. The CDR3 has 12 amino acids. CDR3 sequence reads: CASSESYTEAFF. In DNA form, the CDR3 reads TGCGCCAGCAGTGAGTCTTACACTGAAGCTTTCTTT.

The chain employs TRBV7-2 and TRBJ1-2, with TRBD1 matching 10 bases. The CDR3 sequence is 16 residues long. In germline, CDR1 is SGHTA, CDR2 FQGNSA. Germline trimming cut 3 bases from V and 3 bases from J; bases unmatched to any gene: 7. This CDR3 is CASSLGGQGSDYGYTF. DNA of the CDR3: TGTGCCAGCAGCTTGGGGGGACAGGGGTCGGACTATGGCTACACCTTC. Full variable domain (remainder filled in from reference TRBV7-2 and TRBJ1-2): GAGVSQSPSNKVTEKGKDVELRCDPISGHTALYWYRQSLGQGLEFLIYFQGNSAPDKSGLPSDRFSAERTGGSVSTLTIQRTQQEDSAVYLCASSLGGQGSDYGYTFGSGTRLTVV.

V usage is TRBV18 and J usage is TRBJ1-2; D not certain. From germline, CDR1 is KGHSH and CDR2 LQKENI. The CDR3 is 13 residues long. The germline V and J ends were trimmed by 0 bases and 6 bases, with 8 bases remaining between them. CDR3 DNA sequence: TGTGCCAGCTCACCACCGGTAGGAGATGGCTACACCTTC. It encodes CASSPPVGDGYTF.

The rearrangement links TRBV11-2 to TRBJ2-7; the D gene is possibly TRBD1 (5 bases). Germline CDR1 SGHAT, CDR2 FQNNGV. V shed 2 bases and J shed 9 bases, with 17 bases lying between them. This CDR3 has 14 amino acids. Here the CDR3 reads CASSLSRAVVAQYF. In DNA, the CDR3 is TGTGCCAGCAGCTTATCCAGGGCGGTGGTTGCGCAGTACTTC.

The J gene is TRBJ1-2, the V gene TRBV6-1; perhaps TRBD1 as D (5 bases). The CDR3 contains 14 residues. CDR1 MNHNS and CDR2 SASEGT come from the germline V gene. V shed 2 bases and J shed 4 bases, with 11 bases lying between them. The CDR3 DNA follows: TGTGCCAGCAGTGAATTGGTCAGGGTCTATGGCTACACCTTC. This translates into CASSELVRVYGYTF.

The V call is TRBV9, the J call TRBJ1-2, with 7 bases fitting TRBD1. There are 15 residues in the CDR3. V shed 4 bases, J shed 8 bases, and the junction held 14 bases outside the gene matches. Per the germline V gene, CDR1 is SGDLS and CDR2 is YYNGEE. Here the CDR3 reads CASSSGGAGAMGYTF. The CDR3 bases are TGTGCCAGCAGCTCAGGGGGAGCGGGGGCGATGGGCTACACCTTC.

The chain joins TRBV7-3 to TRBJ2-2; 8 bases map to TRBD2. From germline, CDR1 is SGHTA and CDR2 FQGTGA. With V trimmed by 6 bases and J by 6 bases, 12 bases remained unmatched. The CDR3 loop spans 16 amino acids. CDR3 in DNA: TGTGCCAGCAGTCACCTTCGGGGGGGCCAGCCCGGGGAGCTGTTTTTT. As protein: CASSHLRGGQPGELFF. Filled out from reference TRBV7-3 and TRBJ2-2, the complete variable domain reads GAGVSQTPSNKVTEKGKYVELRCDPISGHTALYWYRQSLGQGPEFLIYFQGTGAADDSGLPNDRFFAVRPEGSVSTLKIQRTERGDSAVYLCASSHLRGGQPGELFFGEGSRLTVL.

The sample holds a few counts of this clone. This rearrangement joins TRBV9 to TRBJ2-7; TRBD1 matches at 9 bases. The CDR3 has 15 amino acids. The V segment lost 2 bases and the J segment 3 bases; nucleotides outside the gene matches: 6. Germline CDR1 reads SGDLS; CDR2 reads YYNGEE. CDR3 sequence reads: CASSVGQGPLYEQYF. The CDR3 region has the DNA TGTGCCAGCAGCGTTGGACAGGGGCCACTCTACGAGCAGTACTTC.

The sample holds one count of this clone. The rearrangement joins TRBV18 to TRBJ1-2; weak D call: TRBD1 (5 bases). CDR3 length equals 13 residues. Between the trimmed V and J ends, which lost 3 bases and 6 bases, there was a span of 11 bases. CDR1 KGHSH and CDR2 LQKENI come from the germline V gene. CDR3 nucleotides: TGTGCCAGCTCACCCCCAGGGTACGATGGCTACACCTTC. Translating it yields CASSPPGYDGYTF.

Comments on this clone: Within the sample, other DNA sequences also encode this same CDR3. The V and J genes are TRBV6-5 and TRBJ1-1; TRBD1 aligns across 10 bases. CDR1 is MNHEY, CDR2 SVGAGI, per germline. This CDR3 is built from 14 residues. The trim removed 2 bases at V and 3 bases at J, leaving 0 bases unmatched. The chain's CDR3 is CASSYDRGHTEAFF. The CDR3 nucleotides read TGTGCCAGCAGTTACGACAGGGGGCACACTGAAGCTTTCTTT.